The 19 T cell receptor beta chains presented below share a single source sample, sequenced in a study of technical replicates of blood from a few donors. Only in-frame clones appear in the TCRdb table, and some are missing; sequencing was by immunoSEQ multiplex PCR. The table includes about 68,000 clones, 95% to 97% detected once. The sequenced sample was T cells isolated from PBMCs. Receptors originate from a human donor in good health.

CDR3 sequence reads: CASSWSRREFIDEQYF. For the CDR3, the DNA is TGTGCCAGCAGCTGGTCGAGGCGGGAGTTCATCGACGAGCAGTACTTC. The gene calls are TRBV28 and TRBJ2-7; TRBD2 matches 7 bases. CDR3 length: 16 residues. J lost 5 bases, V lost 6 bases, and 16 bases had no gene match. In germline, CDR1 is MDHEN, CDR2 SYDVKM.

The chain carries TRBV30 and TRBJ2-3; 11 bases align to TRBD2. Unmatched junction bases numbered 5, after V lost 4 bases and J lost 5 bases. Germline CDR1 reads GTSNPN; CDR2 reads SVGIG (reference sequence). The CDR3 has 14 residues. For the CDR3, the DNA is TGTGCCTGGACACTAGCGGGAGCTGGAGATACGCAGTATTTT. Its translation is CAWTLAGAGDTQYF.

This rearrangement joins TRBV7-3 to TRBJ2-7, with TRBD2 matching over 8 bases. CDR1 and CDR2 (germline): SGHTA, FQGTGA. V shed 5 bases, J shed 3 bases, and the junction held 9 bases outside the gene matches. CDR3 size: 15 residues. The CDR3 DNA reads as TGTGCCAGCAGCATTGCGGGGGGCGAGTACTACGAGCAGTACTTC. It encodes CASSIAGGEYYEQYF.

The V gene is TRBV5-4, the J gene TRBJ2-7; D remains ambiguous. This CDR3 has 12 amino acids. Trimming removed 0 bases from V and 5 bases from J, with 6 bases in between. Germline V gene lookup returns CDR1 SGHNT and CDR2 YYREEE (reference sequence). CDR3 in DNA: TGTGCCAGCAGCTTGGAACTGAACGAGCAGTACTTC. Its translation: CASSLELNEQYF.

V usage is TRBV6-5 and J usage is TRBJ2-7; tentative D call: TRBD1 (6 bases). The germline CDR1 and CDR2 sequences are MNHEY and SVGAGI. The V and J ends lost 3 bases and 7 bases respectively, with 19 bases between them. This CDR3 comprises 15 residues. CDR3 sequence reads: CASSYGQYNPGEQYF. DNA for the CDR3: TGTGCCAGCAGTTATGGACAGTATAATCCTGGGGAGCAGTACTTC.

The chain joins TRBV7-2 to TRBJ2-5, with D tentatively TRBD2 (6 bases). V shed 4 bases and J shed 5 bases, with 17 bases lying between them. This CDR3 has 15 amino acids. The V gene's germline CDR1 is SGHTA and CDR2 FQGNSA. In DNA, the CDR3 is TGTGCCAGCAGCTCAATTAGCGGCTCGGGGGAGACCCAGTACTTC. This codes for CASSSISGSGETQYF.

The V call is TRBV7-9, the J call TRBJ1-4; 9 nucleotides line up with TRBD1. CDR3 length equals 14 residues. From germline, CDR1 is SEHNR and CDR2 FQNEAQ (reference sequence). V shed 5 bases, J shed 6 bases, and the junction held 4 bases outside the gene matches. The CDR3 sequence is CASSRDREYEKLFF. The CDR3 region has the DNA TGTGCCAGCAGCCGGGACAGGGAGTATGAAAAACTGTTTTTT.

The rearrangement links TRBV2 to TRBJ1-5; the D is unclear. CDR3 length: 14 amino acids. V lost 5 bases and J 7 bases, leaving 15 bases between the germline ends. CDR1 is SNHLY, CDR2 FYNNEI, per germline. Here the CDR3 DNA reads TGTGCCAGCAGTCCGAGTCCGCGGGCCCAGCCCCAGCATTTT. Encoded protein: CASSPSPRAQPQHF.

The chain has TRBV30 and TRBJ2-2; 9 positions agree with TRBD2. Germline trimming cut 2 bases from V and 4 bases from J; bases unmatched to any gene: 8. Germline CDR1 reads GTSNPN; CDR2 reads SVGIG (reference sequence). The CDR3 totals 16 residues. Written as DNA, the CDR3 is TGTGCCTGGAGTTTTAGCGGGAGTACGGGCACCGGGGAGCTGTTTTTT. This codes for CAWSFSGSTGTGELFF.

Concerning this clone itself: Other DNA sequences of this sample code for an identical CDR3. The chain uses TRBV11-2 and TRBJ1-1, with D unresolved. With 1 base removed from V and 0 bases from J, the gap between germline ends came to 6 bases. The CDR3 is made up of 14 amino acids. The germline V gene has CDR1 SGHAT and CDR2 FQNNGV. The CDR3 DNA reads as TGTGCCAGCAGCTTAGCTGGGCTGAACACTGAAGCTTTCTTT. Its translation is CASSLAGLNTEAFF.

A note on this clone: This sample also contains other DNA sequences that code for the same CDR3. The genes are TRBV9 and TRBJ2-7, with TRBD2 matching 7 bases. Germline values: CDR1 SGDLS, CDR2 YYNGEE. The CDR3 runs to 13 residues. The J segment lost 3 bases and the V segment lost 0 bases, leaving 0 bases of the junction unmatched. The CDR3 is CASSVGTSYEQYF. For the CDR3, the DNA is TGTGCCAGCAGCGTAGGGACTAGCTACGAGCAGTACTTC.

The V and J genes are TRBV27 and TRBJ1-2; 8 nucleotides align to TRBD1. Germline V gene lookup returns CDR1 MNHEY and CDR2 SMNVEV (reference sequence). Trimming at V came to 5 bases and at J to 0 bases, leaving 11 bases not matched to a gene. CDR3 length equals 17 residues. The CDR3 nucleotides are TGTGCCAGCAGTCCTTACCGGACAGGGCCCTCTAACTATGGCTACACCTTC. Translating it yields CASSPYRTGPSNYGYTF.

V gene TRBV10-3 combines with J gene TRBJ2-7, with a tentative D call TRBD1 (5 bases). V was trimmed by 8 bases and J by 0 bases, leaving 14 bases between them. Germline assignment: CDR1 ENHRY and CDR2 SYGVKD. This CDR3 comprises 14 residues. DNA for the CDR3: TGTGCCATCGGCGGCAGGGAAGGCTCCTACGAGCAGTACTTC. Protein sequence: CAIGGREGSYEQYF.

The chain joins TRBV7-3 to TRBJ2-2; the match to TRBD1 covers 7 bases. The CDR3 is 16 residues long. Germline CDR1 and CDR2: SGHTA and FQGTGA. With V trimmed by 1 base and J by 6 bases, 8 bases remained unmatched. The CDR3 spells CASSLKGQGVSGELFF. The CDR3 nucleotides read TGTGCCAGCAGCTTAAAAGGCCAGGGGGTCTCCGGGGAGCTGTTTTTT.

V usage is TRBV2 and J usage is TRBJ2-7, with D possibly TRBD2 on 5 matching bases. The CDR3 totals 11 residues. V was pared by 3 bases and J by 6 bases, with 6 bases between. From germline, CDR1 is SNHLY and CDR2 FYNNEI. This CDR3 is CASSDGSEQYF. CDR3 DNA: TGTGCCAGCAGTGATGGGAGCGAGCAGTACTTC.

The gene calls are TRBV12-5 and TRBJ2-7; maybe TRBD2 (5 bases). Between the trimmed V and J ends, which lost 6 bases and 0 bases, there was a span of 12 bases. The CDR3 has 14 amino acids. The germline V gene has CDR1 LGHNT and CDR2 FRNRAP. This CDR3 reads CASGPRSGSYEQYF. The CDR3 DNA reads TGTGCTAGTGGCCCCAGGAGCGGCTCCTACGAGCAGTACTTC.

V usage is TRBV6-5 and J usage is TRBJ2-1; D gene unclear. This CDR3 region has 13 residues. From germline, CDR1 is MNHEY and CDR2 SVGAGI. V was cut by 4 bases and J by 6 bases, with 10 bases left in between. CDR3 residues: CASSSLAPNEQFF. CDR3 bases: TGTGCCAGCAGTTCCTTAGCCCCCAATGAGCAGTTCTTC.

The chain combines TRBV4-3 with TRBJ1-1; D uncertain. The CDR3 covers 13 residues. CDR1 is LGHNA and CDR2 is YSLEER in the germline V gene. V shed 1 base and J shed 2 bases, with 5 bases lying between them. The CDR3 nucleotides are TGCGCCAGCAGCCAAGCCAGAAACACTGAAGCTTTCTTT. It yields the protein CASSQARNTEAFF.

CDR3 amino acids: CASNGQGISYNEQFF. The CDR3 nucleotides are TGTGCCAGTAATGGACAGGGAATATCCTACAATGAGCAGTTCTTC. This chain links TRBV28 with TRBJ2-1; 8 nucleotides agree with TRBD1. Trimming took 9 bases from V and 1 from J; bases not matched to a gene: 8. The CDR3 length is 15 residues. Germline CDR1 is MDHEN and CDR2 is SYDVKM.